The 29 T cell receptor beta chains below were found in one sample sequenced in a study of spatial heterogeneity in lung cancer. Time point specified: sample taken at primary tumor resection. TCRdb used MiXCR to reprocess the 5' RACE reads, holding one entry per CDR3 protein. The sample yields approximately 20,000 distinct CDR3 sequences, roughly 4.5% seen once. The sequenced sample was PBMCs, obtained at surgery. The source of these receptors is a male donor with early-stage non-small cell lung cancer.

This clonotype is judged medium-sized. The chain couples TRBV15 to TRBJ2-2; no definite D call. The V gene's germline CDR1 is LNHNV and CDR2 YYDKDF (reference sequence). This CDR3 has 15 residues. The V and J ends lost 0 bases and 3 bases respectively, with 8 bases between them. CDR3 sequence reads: CATSRDNSYTGELFF. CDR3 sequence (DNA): TGTGCCACCAGCAGAGACAACTCCTACACCGGGGAGCTGTTTTTT.

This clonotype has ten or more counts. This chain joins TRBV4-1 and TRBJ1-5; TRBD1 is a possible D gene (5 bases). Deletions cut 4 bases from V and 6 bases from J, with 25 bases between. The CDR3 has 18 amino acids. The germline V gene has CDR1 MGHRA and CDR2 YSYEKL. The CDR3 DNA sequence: TGCGCCAGCAGCCCTACCACCTCTGGGGGGGTCGCCGGTCAGCCCCAGCATTTT. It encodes CASSPTTSGGVAGQPQHF.

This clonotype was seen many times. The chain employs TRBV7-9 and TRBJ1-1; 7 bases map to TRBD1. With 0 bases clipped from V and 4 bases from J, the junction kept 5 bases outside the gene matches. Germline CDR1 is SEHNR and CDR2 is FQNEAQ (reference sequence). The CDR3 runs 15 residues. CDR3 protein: CASSLAVGGGTEAFF. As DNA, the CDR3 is TGTGCCAGCAGCTTAGCGGTAGGGGGCGGCACTGAAGCTTTCTTT.

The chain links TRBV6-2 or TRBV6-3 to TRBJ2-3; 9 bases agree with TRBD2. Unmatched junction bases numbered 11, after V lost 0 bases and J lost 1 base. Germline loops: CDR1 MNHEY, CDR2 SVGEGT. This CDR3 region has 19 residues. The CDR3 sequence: CASSYSRREGLSGTDTQYF. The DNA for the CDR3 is TGTGCCAGCAGTTACTCGAGGCGGGAGGGCCTGAGCGGCACAGATACGCAGTATTTT.

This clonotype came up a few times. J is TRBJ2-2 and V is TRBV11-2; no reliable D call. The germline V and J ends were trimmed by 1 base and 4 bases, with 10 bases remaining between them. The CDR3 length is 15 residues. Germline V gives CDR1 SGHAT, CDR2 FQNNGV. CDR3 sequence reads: CASSLGLPVTGELFF. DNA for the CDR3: TGTGCCAGCAGCTTAGGGCTACCCGTCACCGGGGAGCTGTTTTTT.

This CDR3 reads CACKGGYNEQFF. In DNA form, the CDR3 reads TGTGCCTGTAAGGGGGGTTACAATGAGCAGTTCTTC. The chain combines TRBV2 with TRBJ2-1; TRBD1 or TRBD2 may be the D gene (6 bases each). This CDR3 has 12 amino acids. Trimming took off 11 bases at V and 4 bases at J, with 12 bases between the two ends. CDR1 is SNHLY, CDR2 FYNNEI, per germline.

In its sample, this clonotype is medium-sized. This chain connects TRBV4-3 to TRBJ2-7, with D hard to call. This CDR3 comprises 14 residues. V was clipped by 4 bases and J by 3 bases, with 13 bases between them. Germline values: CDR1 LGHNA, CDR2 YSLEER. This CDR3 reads CASSPHHTFYEQYF. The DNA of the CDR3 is TGCGCCAGCAGCCCTCACCACACGTTCTACGAGCAGTACTTC.

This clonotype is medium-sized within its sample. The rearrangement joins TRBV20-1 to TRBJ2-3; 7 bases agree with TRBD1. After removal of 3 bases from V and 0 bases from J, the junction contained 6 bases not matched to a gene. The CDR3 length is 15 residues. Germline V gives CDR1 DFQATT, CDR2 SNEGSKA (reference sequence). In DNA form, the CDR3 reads TGCAGTGCTAGTGACAGGGCCACAAGCACAGATACGCAGTATTTT. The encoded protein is CSASDRATSTDTQYF.

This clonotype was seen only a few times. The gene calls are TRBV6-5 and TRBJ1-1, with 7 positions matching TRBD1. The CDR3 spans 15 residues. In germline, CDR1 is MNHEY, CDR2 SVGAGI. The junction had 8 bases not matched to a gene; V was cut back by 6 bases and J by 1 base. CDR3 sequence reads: CASRYATGENTEAFF. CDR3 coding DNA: TGTGCCAGCAGGTACGCTACAGGGGAGAACACTGAAGCTTTCTTT.

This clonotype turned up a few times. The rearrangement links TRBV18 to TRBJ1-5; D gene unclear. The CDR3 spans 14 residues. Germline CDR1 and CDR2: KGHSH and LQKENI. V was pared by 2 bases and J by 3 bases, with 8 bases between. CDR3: CASSPGFNNQPQHF. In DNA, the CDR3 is TGTGCCAGCTCACCAGGGTTCAACAATCAGCCCCAGCATTTT.

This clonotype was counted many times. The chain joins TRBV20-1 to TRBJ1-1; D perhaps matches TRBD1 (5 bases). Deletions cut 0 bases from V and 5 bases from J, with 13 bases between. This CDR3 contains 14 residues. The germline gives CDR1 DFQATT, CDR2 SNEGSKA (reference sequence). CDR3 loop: CSARDGQGFTEAFF. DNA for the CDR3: TGCAGTGCTAGAGACGGACAAGGATTTACTGAAGCTTTCTTT.

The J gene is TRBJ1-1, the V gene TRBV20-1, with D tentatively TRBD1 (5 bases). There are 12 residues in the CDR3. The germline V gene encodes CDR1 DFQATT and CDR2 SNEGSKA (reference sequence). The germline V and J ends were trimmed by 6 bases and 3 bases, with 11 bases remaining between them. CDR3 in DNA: TGCAGTGCGAGGGACGGTGACACTGAAGCTTTCTTT. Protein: CSARDGDTEAFF.

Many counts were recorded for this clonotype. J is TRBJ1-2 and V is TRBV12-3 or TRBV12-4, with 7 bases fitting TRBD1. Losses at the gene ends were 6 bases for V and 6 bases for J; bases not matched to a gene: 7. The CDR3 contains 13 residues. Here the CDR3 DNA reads TGTGCCAGCAGGCGACAGGGTCTTAATGGCTACACCTTC. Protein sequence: CASRRQGLNGYTF.

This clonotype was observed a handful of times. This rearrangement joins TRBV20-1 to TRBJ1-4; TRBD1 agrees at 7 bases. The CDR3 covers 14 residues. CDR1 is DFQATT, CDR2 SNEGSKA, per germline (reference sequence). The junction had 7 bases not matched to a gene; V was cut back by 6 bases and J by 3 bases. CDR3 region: CSAREGTANEKLFF. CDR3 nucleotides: TGCAGTGCCAGGGAAGGGACAGCTAATGAAAAACTGTTTTTT.

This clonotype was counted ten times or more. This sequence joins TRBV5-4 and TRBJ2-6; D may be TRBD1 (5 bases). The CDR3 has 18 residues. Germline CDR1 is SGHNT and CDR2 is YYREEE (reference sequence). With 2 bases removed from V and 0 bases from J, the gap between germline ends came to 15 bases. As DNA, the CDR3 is TGTGCCAGCAGCTTACTCCCAGGGCGATACTCTGGGGCCAACGTCCTGACTTTC. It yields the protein CASSLLPGRYSGANVLTF.

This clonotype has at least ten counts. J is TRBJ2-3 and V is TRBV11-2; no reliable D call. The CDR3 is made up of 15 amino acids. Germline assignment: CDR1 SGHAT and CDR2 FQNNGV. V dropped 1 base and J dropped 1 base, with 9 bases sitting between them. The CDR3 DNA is TGTGCCAGCAGCTTAGGGTTCAGAGGCACAGATACGCAGTATTTT. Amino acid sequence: CASSLGFRGTDTQYF. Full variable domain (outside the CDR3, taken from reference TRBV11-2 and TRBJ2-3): EAGVAQSPRYKIIEKRQSVAFWCNPISGHATLYWYQQILGQGPKLLIQFQNNGVVDDSQLPKDRFSAERLKGVDSTLKIQPAKLEDSAVYLCASSLGFRGTDTQYFGPGTRLTVL.

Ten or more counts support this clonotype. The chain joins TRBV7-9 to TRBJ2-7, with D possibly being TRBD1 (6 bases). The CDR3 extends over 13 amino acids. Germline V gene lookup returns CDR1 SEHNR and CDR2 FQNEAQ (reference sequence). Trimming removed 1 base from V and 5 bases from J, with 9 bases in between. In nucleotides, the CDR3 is TGTGCCAGCAGCTTAGAGGGGGACCACGAGCAGTACTTC. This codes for CASSLEGDHEQYF.

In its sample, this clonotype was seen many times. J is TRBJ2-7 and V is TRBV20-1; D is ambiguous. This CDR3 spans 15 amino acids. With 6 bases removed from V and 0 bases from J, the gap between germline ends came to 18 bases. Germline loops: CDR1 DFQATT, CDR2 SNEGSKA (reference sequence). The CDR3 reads CSAPSAKGSSYEQYF. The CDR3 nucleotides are TGCAGTGCCCCCTCCGCGAAGGGAAGCTCCTACGAGCAGTACTTC.

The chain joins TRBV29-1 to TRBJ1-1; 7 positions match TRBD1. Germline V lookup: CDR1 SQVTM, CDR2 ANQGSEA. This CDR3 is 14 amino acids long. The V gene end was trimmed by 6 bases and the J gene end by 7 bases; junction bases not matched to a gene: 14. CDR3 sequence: CSVNTPGQRNEAFF. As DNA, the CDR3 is TGCAGCGTCAACACCCCGGGACAGAGAAATGAAGCTTTCTTT. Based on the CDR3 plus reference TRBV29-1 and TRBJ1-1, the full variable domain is SAVISQKPSRDICQRGTSLTIQCQVDSQVTMMFWYRQQPGQSLTLIATANQGSEATYESGFVIDKFPISRPNLTFSTLTVSNMSPEDSSIYLCSVNTPGQRNEAFFGQGTRLTVV.

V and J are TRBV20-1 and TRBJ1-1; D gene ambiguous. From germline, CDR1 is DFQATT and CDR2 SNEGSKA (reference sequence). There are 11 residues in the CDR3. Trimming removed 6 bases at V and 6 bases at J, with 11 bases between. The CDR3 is CSAAQSPEAFF. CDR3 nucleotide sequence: TGCAGTGCCGCTCAGTCCCCTGAAGCTTTCTTT.

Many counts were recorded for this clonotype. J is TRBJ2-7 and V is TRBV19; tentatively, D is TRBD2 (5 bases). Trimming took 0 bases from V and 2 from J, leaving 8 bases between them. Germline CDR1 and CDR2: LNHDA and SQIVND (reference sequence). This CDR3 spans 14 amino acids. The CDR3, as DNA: TGTGCCAGTAGTATAGACGAGGGTACCTACGAGCAGTACTTC. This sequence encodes CASSIDEGTYEQYF. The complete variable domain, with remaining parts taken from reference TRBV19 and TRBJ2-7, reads DGGITQSPKYLFRKEGQNVTLSCEQNLNHDAMYWYRQDPGQGLRLIYYSQIVNDFQKGDIAEGYSVSREKKESFPLTVTSAQKNPTAFYLCASSIDEGTYEQYFGPGTRLTVT.

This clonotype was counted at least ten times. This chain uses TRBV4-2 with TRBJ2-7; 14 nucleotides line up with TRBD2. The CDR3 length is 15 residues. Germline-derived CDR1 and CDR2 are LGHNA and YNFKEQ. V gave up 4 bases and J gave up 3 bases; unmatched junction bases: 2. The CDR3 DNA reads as TGTGCCAGCAGCCTGGGACTAGCGGGAGTCTACGAGCAGTACTTC. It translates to CASSLGLAGVYEQYF.

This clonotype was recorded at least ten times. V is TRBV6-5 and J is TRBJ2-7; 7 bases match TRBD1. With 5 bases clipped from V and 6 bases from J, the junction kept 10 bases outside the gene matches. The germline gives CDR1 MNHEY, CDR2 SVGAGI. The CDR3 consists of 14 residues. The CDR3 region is CASSPQTGKREQYF. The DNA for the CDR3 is TGTGCCAGCAGTCCCCAGACAGGGAAGCGCGAGCAGTACTTC.

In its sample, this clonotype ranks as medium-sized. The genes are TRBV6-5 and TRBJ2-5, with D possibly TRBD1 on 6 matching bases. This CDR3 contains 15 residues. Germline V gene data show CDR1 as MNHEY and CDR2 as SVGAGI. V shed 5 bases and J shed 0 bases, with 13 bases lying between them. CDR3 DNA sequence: TGTGCCAGCAGTACAGGGCCTCGGCACCAAGAGACCCAGTACTTC. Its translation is CASSTGPRHQETQYF.

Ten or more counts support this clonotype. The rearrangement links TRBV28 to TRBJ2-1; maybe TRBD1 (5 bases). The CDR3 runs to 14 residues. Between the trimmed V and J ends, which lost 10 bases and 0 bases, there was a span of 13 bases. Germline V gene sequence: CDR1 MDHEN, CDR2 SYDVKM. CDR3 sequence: CATQGFSSYNEQFF. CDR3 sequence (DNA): TGTGCCACTCAGGGATTCTCCTCCTACAATGAGCAGTTCTTC.

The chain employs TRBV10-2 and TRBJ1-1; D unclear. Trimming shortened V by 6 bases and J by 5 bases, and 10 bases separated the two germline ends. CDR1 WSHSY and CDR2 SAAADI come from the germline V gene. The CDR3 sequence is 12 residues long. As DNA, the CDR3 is TGCGCCAGCAGGGGTGTTCGAACTGAAGCTTTCTTT. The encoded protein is CASRGVRTEAFF.

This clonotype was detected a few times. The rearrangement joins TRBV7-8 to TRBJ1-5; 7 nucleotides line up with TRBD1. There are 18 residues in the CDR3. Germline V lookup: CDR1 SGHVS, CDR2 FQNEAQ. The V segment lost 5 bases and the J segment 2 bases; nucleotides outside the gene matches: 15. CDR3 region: CASSPWGRGSWGNQPQHF. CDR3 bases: TGTGCCAGCAGCCCGTGGGGCAGGGGGAGTTGGGGCAATCAGCCCCAGCATTTT.

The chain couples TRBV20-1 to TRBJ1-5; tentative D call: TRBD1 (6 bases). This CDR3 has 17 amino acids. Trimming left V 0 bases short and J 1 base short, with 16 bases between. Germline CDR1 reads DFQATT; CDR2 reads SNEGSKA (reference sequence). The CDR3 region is CSARDHTRGKSNQPQHF. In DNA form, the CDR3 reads TGCAGTGCTAGAGATCATACCAGGGGAAAAAGCAATCAGCCCCAGCATTTT.

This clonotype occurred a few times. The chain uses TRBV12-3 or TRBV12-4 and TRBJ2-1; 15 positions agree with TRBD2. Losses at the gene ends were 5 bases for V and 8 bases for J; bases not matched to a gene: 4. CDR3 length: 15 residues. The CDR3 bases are TGTGCCAGCAGTCGGCGGACTAGCGGGGGGGATGAGCAGTTCTTC. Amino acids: CASSRRTSGGDEQFF.